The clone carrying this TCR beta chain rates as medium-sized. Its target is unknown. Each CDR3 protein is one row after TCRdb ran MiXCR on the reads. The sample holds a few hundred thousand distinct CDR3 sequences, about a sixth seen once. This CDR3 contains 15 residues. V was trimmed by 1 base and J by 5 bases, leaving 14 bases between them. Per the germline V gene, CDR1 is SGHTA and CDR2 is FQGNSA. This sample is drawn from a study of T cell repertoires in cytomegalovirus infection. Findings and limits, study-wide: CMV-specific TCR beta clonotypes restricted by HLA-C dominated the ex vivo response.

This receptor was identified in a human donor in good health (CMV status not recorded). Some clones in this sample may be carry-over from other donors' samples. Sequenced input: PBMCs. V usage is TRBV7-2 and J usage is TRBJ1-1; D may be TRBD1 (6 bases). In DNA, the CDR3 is TGTGCCAGCAGCTTAGACGCAGGGGCGGGGACTGAAGCTTTCTTT. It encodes CASSLDAGAGTEAFF.